Listed below are T cell receptor beta chains from one sample, sequenced in a study of blood T cells in healthy people across ages. Using its own MiXCR run on the 5' RACE reads, TCRdb lists one record per CDR3 protein. This table has 750,000 to 1,000,000 distinct CDR3 sequences, approximately 32% appearing once. These data are also associated with another study on T cells of mothers and their children.

The sample was blood. These receptors were taken from a woman aged 40 to 49 in good health. The CDR3 runs from the conserved cysteine through the conserved F or W. Fields, in order: J gene, V gene, clone size, D gene, CDR3 DNA, CDR3 protein. D genes are given only for firm matches. Only some rows state a clone size, as once, few, many or a class for expanded clones.

j_call: TRBJ2-5; v_call: TRBV2; clone_size: few; d_call: TRBD1; cdr3_nt: TGTGCCAGCAGTGAACCGGGACAGGGGCCCGGAGAGGACCAAGAGACCCAGTACTTC; cdr3_aa: CASSEPGQGPGEDQETQYF
j_call: TRBJ2-5; v_call: TRBV28; clone_size: .; d_call: TRBD1; cdr3_nt: TGTGCCAGCAGTCCGCGACGACAGGGTTGGGAGACCCAGTACTTC; cdr3_aa: CASSPRRQGWETQYF
j_call: TRBJ2-1; v_call: TRBV7-2; clone_size: few; d_call: .; cdr3_nt: TGTGCCAGCACACCTGGTAGCGCCTACAATGAGCAGTTCTTC; cdr3_aa: CASTPGSAYNEQFF
j_call: TRBJ2-1; v_call: TRBV29-1; clone_size: many; d_call: .; cdr3_nt: TGCAGCGCCCTGCAGGCGGGCTCCTACAATGAGCAGTTCTTC; cdr3_aa: CSALQAGSYNEQFF
j_call: TRBJ1-2; v_call: TRBV5-1; clone_size: many; d_call: TRBD1; cdr3_nt: TGCGCCAGCAGCTTGGATGGACAGGGTGATGGCTACACCTTC; cdr3_aa: CASSLDGQGDGYTF
j_call: TRBJ2-7; v_call: TRBV7-9; clone_size: many; d_call: TRBD1; cdr3_nt: TGTGCCAGCAGCTTAGGTGGGACAGGAAAGAGGGGCGAGCAGTACTTC; cdr3_aa: CASSLGGTGKRGEQYF
j_call: TRBJ1-2; v_call: TRBV2; clone_size: few; d_call: TRBD1; cdr3_nt: TGTGCCAGGGGTGGGACAGGCAGTGGCTACACCTTC; cdr3_aa: CARGGTGSGYTF
j_call: TRBJ1-2; v_call: TRBV7-8; clone_size: .; d_call: .; cdr3_nt: TGTGCCAGCAGCTTAGTGGAAACTGGCTATGGCTACACCTTC; cdr3_aa: CASSLVETGYGYTF
j_call: TRBJ1-2; v_call: TRBV24-1; clone_size: once; d_call: TRBD1; cdr3_nt: TGTGCCACCAGTGATTCCGGGACAGGAAGTTACCGTGGAGGCTACACCTTC; cdr3_aa: CATSDSGTGSYRGGYTF
j_call: TRBJ1-2; v_call: TRBV3-1; clone_size: .; d_call: .; cdr3_nt: TGTGCCAGCAGCCAAGATAGATGGAACAGGGCCCTCACCACTAACTATGGCTACACCTTC; cdr3_aa: CASSQDRWNRALTTNYGYTF
j_call: TRBJ2-7; v_call: TRBV12-3/TRBV12-4; clone_size: .; d_call: TRBD1; cdr3_nt: TGTGCCAGCGGTTCGGACAGGTCCTACGAGCAGTACTTC; cdr3_aa: CASGSDRSYEQYF
j_call: TRBJ1-4; v_call: TRBV24-1; clone_size: once; d_call: .; cdr3_nt: TGTGCCACCAGTGATCCATCAATCCCGGGGGCGGCTAATGAAAAACTGTTTTTT; cdr3_aa: CATSDPSIPGAANEKLFF
j_call: TRBJ2-6; v_call: TRBV5-8; clone_size: .; d_call: .; cdr3_nt: TGTGCCAGCAGCCGAATTGCTACTGGGGCCAACGTCCAGACTTTC; cdr3_aa: CASSRIATGANVQTF
j_call: TRBJ2-7; v_call: TRBV24-1; clone_size: .; d_call: .; cdr3_nt: TGTGCCACCAGCCCCGGACAGTTCTACGAGCAGTACTTC; cdr3_aa: CATSPGQFYEQYF
j_call: TRBJ2-3; v_call: TRBV29-1; clone_size: .; d_call: .; cdr3_nt: TGCAGCGTTGAAGATCTTCGTCGGGGGGCCGGCACAGATACGCAGTATTTT; cdr3_aa: CSVEDLRRGAGTDTQYF
j_call: TRBJ1-5; v_call: TRBV19; clone_size: .; d_call: .; cdr3_nt: TGTGCCAGTAGTATCTCACAAGATAGCAATCAGCCCCAGCATTTT; cdr3_aa: CASSISQDSNQPQHF
j_call: TRBJ2-3; v_call: TRBV2; clone_size: few; d_call: TRBD1; cdr3_nt: TGTGCCAGCAGCGAGGGGGCCTCGCGAGATCGGGATACGCAGTATTTT; cdr3_aa: CASSEGASRDRDTQYF
j_call: TRBJ1-5; v_call: TRBV28; clone_size: .; d_call: TRBD1; cdr3_nt: TGTGCCAGCAGTCCGACAGACAGGGGCCTCAATCAGCCCCAGCATTTT; cdr3_aa: CASSPTDRGLNQPQHF
j_call: TRBJ1-1; v_call: TRBV5-5; clone_size: .; d_call: .; cdr3_nt: TGTGCCAGCAGCTTGGGCAGGGTTTCGAACACTGAAGCTTTCTTT; cdr3_aa: CASSLGRVSNTEAFF
j_call: TRBJ1-4; v_call: TRBV18; clone_size: .; d_call: .; cdr3_nt: TGTGCCGGCTCACCGTGGCAGGGTGAAGCAAAACTGTTTTTT; cdr3_aa: CAGSPWQGEAKLFF
j_call: TRBJ1-1; v_call: TRBV20-1; clone_size: few; d_call: .; cdr3_nt: TGCAGTGCTAGAGATCACAAAGAAGCTTTCTTT; cdr3_aa: CSARDHKEAFF
j_call: TRBJ2-7; v_call: TRBV20-1; clone_size: few; d_call: .; cdr3_nt: TGCAGTGCTGACCAGACTAGTTTTAACGAGCAGTACTTC; cdr3_aa: CSADQTSFNEQYF
j_call: TRBJ1-2; v_call: TRBV19; clone_size: many; d_call: .; cdr3_nt: TGTGCCAGTAGTATAGATAATTGGAGCAGGACCAACGGCTACACCTTC; cdr3_aa: CASSIDNWSRTNGYTF
j_call: TRBJ2-6; v_call: TRBV5-1; clone_size: many; d_call: TRBD1; cdr3_nt: TGCGCCAGCATGATCGGGACAGCTCAGTCTGGGGCCAACGTCCTGACTTTC; cdr3_aa: CASMIGTAQSGANVLTF
j_call: TRBJ2-2; v_call: TRBV4-3; clone_size: .; d_call: .; cdr3_nt: TGCGCCAGCAGCCAAGCGTTTCAGACAACGAACACCGGGGAGCTGTTTTTT; cdr3_aa: CASSQAFQTTNTGELFF
j_call: TRBJ2-1; v_call: TRBV6-4; clone_size: few; d_call: TRBD2; cdr3_nt: TGTGCCAGTTCCGCTAGCGGGGGAGGTTGGAATGAGCAGTTCTTC; cdr3_aa: CASSASGGGWNEQFF